This T cell receptor beta chain was recorded in a study of T cells in Graves' hyperthyroidism and ophthalmopathy. Study summary: Pretreatment peripheral blood was obtained at initial diagnosis.

RNA transcripts provided the source from which TCR beta CDR3 regions were amplified. First-round RT-PCR with HTBI primers amplified the TCR CDR3 region. TCRdb analysed the multiplex PCR reads with MiXCR anew, one entry per CDR3 protein. Of roughly 740,000 distinct CDR3 sequences listed, 16% are singletons. Stability of Graves' hyperthyroidism was defined as absent ophthalmopathy progression within 18 months. Diagnostic assessment was based on clinical symptoms, serum thyroxine and TRAb, thyroid ultrasound and orbital computed tomography. PBMCs were derived from about 10 ml fresh peripheral blood. This clonotype was counted at least ten times. The CDR3 sequence is 14 residues long. Trimming cost V 7 bases and J 7 bases, with 19 bases left between them.

The genes are TRBV12-3 or TRBV12-4 and TRBJ1-2, with D perhaps matching TRBD1 (5 bases). Specimen: blood. The clonotype originates from a man aged 18 to 35 with Graves' hyperthyroidism. This CDR3 reads CASTVGRRAPGYTF. The CDR3 DNA sequence: TGTGCCAGCACCGTGGGACGGAGGGCCCCTGGCTACACCTTC.